The clone carrying this TCR beta chain turned up a few times. Its antigen remains unknown. The data are from a study of T cells in Graves' hyperthyroidism and ophthalmopathy. Study-wide points: The model made its ophthalmopathy prediction, and onset followed a median approximately six months later.

Amplification of TCR beta CDR3 regions was performed using RNA transcripts as template. First-round RT-PCR of the TCR CDR3 relied on the HTBI primer set. A single record per CDR3 protein comes from TCRdb applying MiXCR to the multiplex PCR reads. The sample has about 480,000 distinct CDR3 sequences; over 13% are singletons. Stable Graves' hyperthyroidism denoted no ophthalmopathy progression over 18 months. The CDR3 is 13 residues long. The germline V gene has CDR1 DFQATT and CDR2 SNEGSKA (reference sequence). Input material: blood. The TCR comes from a woman aged 18-29 years with Graves' hyperthyroidism. This sequence joins TRBV20-1 and TRBJ2-7, with 10 nucleotides matching TRBD1. The CDR3 DNA reads TGCAGTGCTGAGACAGGGGGCTCCCACGAGCAGTACGTC. Translated: CSAETGGSHEQYV.